Following are 4 T cell receptor beta chains from one sample sequenced in a study of T cells in tumors and immune-related adverse events. Method: immunoSEQ multiplex PCR; TCRdb's copy keeps in-frame clones and lacks some. This sample has fewer than 25,000 clones; around 90% occur once, and the top ten carry 1.1% to 1.5%. Sequencing was performed on lymph node tissue, taken from a patient treated with anti-PD-1 therapy. These receptors all stem from a female donor with metastatic renal cell carcinoma.

V usage is TRBV5-1 and J usage is TRBJ2-3; the match to TRBD1 covers 7 bases. CDR1 is SGHRS, CDR2 YFSETQ, per germline. CDR3 size: 16 residues. Trimming took 0 bases from V and 1 from J; bases not matched to a gene: 5. The CDR3 sequence: CASSLGGGTGTDTQYF. The DNA for the CDR3 is TGCGCCAGCAGCTTGGGAGGGGGCACGGGCACAGATACGCAGTATTTT.

The chain employs TRBV18 and TRBJ2-1; 8 bases align to TRBD2. V shed 4 bases, J shed 7 bases, and the junction held 3 bases outside the gene matches. Germline CDR1 KGHSH, CDR2 LQKENI. This CDR3 has 13 amino acids. The chain's CDR3 is CASSLGTRNEQFF. CDR3 sequence (DNA): TGTGCCAGCTCACTCGGGACTAGGAATGAGCAGTTCTTC.

Only a few counts were recorded for this clone. The gene calls are TRBV27 and TRBJ1-5; the D is unclear. V was cut by 6 bases and J by 7 bases, with 10 bases left in between. Germline CDR1 reads MNHEY; CDR2 reads SMNVEV (reference sequence). CDR3 length: 12 residues. The CDR3 DNA follows: TGTGCCAGCAGCCCCCTCGGGCAGCCCCAGCATTTT. It translates to CASSPLGQPQHF.

The chain uses TRBV29-1 and TRBJ1-2, with D tentatively TRBD1 (5 bases). Germline V gives CDR1 SQVTM, CDR2 ANQGSEA. The CDR3 runs to 12 residues. V lost 3 bases and J lost 8, with 13 bases in between. The CDR3, as DNA: TGCAGCGTTGACTATGGAAGGGGCGGCTACACCTTC. It encodes CSVDYGRGGYTF.